A selection of T cell receptor beta chains follows, all from one sample in a study of T cell responses to AZD1222 COVID-19 vaccine. This table comes from immunoSEQ multiplex PCR, and its TCRdb copy is limited to in-frame clones, with some not included. The sample shows more than 95,000 clones, 70% to 90% of them seen only once. The sequencing here drew on peripheral blood, taken on day 0 of AZD1222 vaccination. The receptors derive from an adult in good health. Both conserved end residues are part of each CDR3. D genes are given only for firm matches. Clone size is stated in some rows and not others, as once, few, many or a class when expanded.

abundance	j_gene	v_gene	d_gene	CDR3nt	CDR3aa
NA	TRBJ2-3	TRBV4-1	TRBD2	TGCGCCAGCAGCCAAGAGCCTAGCGGGGGGGCGAATACGCAGTATTTT	CASSQEPSGGANTQYF
NA	TRBJ2-7	TRBV27	TRBD2	TGTGCCAGCAGTTTCAGGCAGGGAGGGACGGCGTCTCGCTACGAGCAGTACTTC	CASSFRQGGTASRYEQYF
NA	TRBJ1-1	TRBV6-5	TRBD1	TGTGCCAGCAGTTACTCGAGTGGGACAGGGGGGAGTGAAGCTTTCTTT	CASSYSSGTGGSEAFF
NA	TRBJ1-4	TRBV29-1	NA	TGCAGCGTAGGTCCTTTAAAACAGGGATTTAATGAAAAACTGTTTTTT	CSVGPLKQGFNEKLFF
NA	TRBJ1-2	TRBV7-9	TRBD1	TGTGCCAGCAGCTTAGGGTCAGGGGGACACTATGGCTACACCTTC	CASSLGSGGHYGYTF
NA	TRBJ1-1	TRBV6-2/TRBV6-3	NA	TGTGCCAGCAGTTACGGCCTTCAGGGGAACACTGAAGCTTTCTTT	CASSYGLQGNTEAFF
NA	TRBJ1-2	TRBV14	NA	TGTGCCAGCAGCCTTGGCGGTCTCGCTGGCTACACCTTC	CASSLGGLAGYTF
NA	TRBJ2-1	TRBV2	NA	TGTGCCAGCAGCCATAGGACTAATGAGCAGTTCTTC	CASSHRTNEQFF
once	TRBJ2-5	TRBV5-1	TRBD1	TGCGCCAGCAGCTTAACGGGACAGGTCTTTCAAGAGACCCAGTACTTC	CASSLTGQVFQETQYF
NA	TRBJ2-5	TRBV18	NA	TGTGCCAGCTCAGTCGCGGGCCCGGCCCAAGAGACCCAGTACTTC	CASSVAGPAQETQYF
NA	TRBJ1-2	TRBV6-4	NA	TGTGCCAGCAGTGCGGACACCGCCGACTATGGCTACACCTTC	CASSADTADYGYTF
NA	TRBJ1-1	TRBV10-3	NA	TGTGCCATCAGTACAACTGCTTCTGCAGAAGCTTTCTTT	CAISTTASAEAFF
NA	TRBJ2-6	TRBV5-1	NA	TGCGCCAGCAGCGAAGCCTCTGGGGCCAACGTCCTGACTTTC	CASSEASGANVLTF
once	TRBJ2-5	TRBV6-5	NA	TGTGCCAGCAGTTACTCTGCGGCTCAAGAGACCCAGTACTTC	CASSYSAAQETQYF
NA	TRBJ2-7	TRBV19	TRBD2	TGTGCCAGTAGTCTCAGACTAGCGGGAGGGCTAAGGTCCTACGAGCAGTACTTC	CASSLRLAGGLRSYEQYF
NA	TRBJ1-1	TRBV7-8	TRBD1	TGTGCCAGCAGCTTAAGGACAGGGTCGGCCACTGAAGCTTTCTTT	CASSLRTGSATEAFF
NA	TRBJ1-3	TRBV6-5	NA	TGTGCCAGCAACGCAGACGGTACTGGAAACACCATATATTTT	CASNADGTGNTIYF
NA	TRBJ1-4	TRBV2	NA	TGTGCCAGCAGTGTCAGCGAAAAACTGTTTTTT	CASSVSEKLFF
NA	TRBJ2-7	TRBV6-5	NA	TGTGCCAGCCTGACTGGCTCGGACGAGCAGTACTTC	CASLTGSDEQYF
NA	TRBJ1-3	TRBV2	NA	TGTGCCAGCAGAAGACAGGAAATTACTGGAAACACCATATATTTT	CASRRQEITGNTIYF
NA	TRBJ1-1	TRBV4-3	NA	TGCGCCAGCAGCCAAGATTCACAAACTGAAGCTTTCTTT	CASSQDSQTEAFF
NA	TRBJ1-1	TRBV27	NA	TGTGCCAGCAGTTTAACGGGGGGGCGTAGGGAAGCTTTCTTT	CASSLTGGRREAFF
NA	TRBJ2-1	TRBV18	TRBD2	TGTGCCAGCTCACCAGAGCGGGGCTCCTACAATGAGCAGTTCTTC	CASSPERGSYNEQFF
NA	TRBJ2-1	TRBV7-6	TRBD1	TGTGCCAGCAGCTCGGGACAGGGCAATTACAATGAGCAGTTCTTC	CASSSGQGNYNEQFF
NA	TRBJ2-1	TRBV4-1	TRBD1	TGCGCCAGCAGCCAAGACGGGCCAGGGGGTGTGGGCTCCTACAATGAGCAGTTCTTC	CASSQDGPGGVGSYNEQFF
NA	TRBJ1-6	TRBV6-6	NA	TGTGCCAGCAGTTCGGCCGGACTTTTAGCCACCCTCCACTTT	CASSSAGLLATLHF
NA	TRBJ1-1	TRBV19	TRBD1	TGTGCCAGTAGCGCAGGGGGAAGGACTGAAGCTTTCTTT	CASSAGGRTEAFF
NA	TRBJ1-5	TRBV7-9	NA	TGTGCCAGCAGCGGGGGGGCTACTGGAAATCAGCCCCAGCATTTT	CASSGGATGNQPQHF
NA	TRBJ2-7	TRBV5-1	TRBD2	TGCGCCAGCAGCTTAACACCTCGGGAAGCGGGAGGTGGAGAGCAGTACTTC	CASSLTPREAGGGEQYF
NA	TRBJ1-1	TRBV6-5	TRBD1	TGTGCCAGCAGACTTACAGGGGGCTCGGGAGCTTTCTTT	CASRLTGGSGAFF
NA	TRBJ1-5	TRBV18	NA	TGTGCCAGCTCACCAGAAATTGAGCAGCCCCAGCATTTT	CASSPEIEQPQHF
NA	TRBJ1-2	TRBV29-1	NA	TGCAGCGTTGATGGGCAAGGCGGCGGCTACACCTTC	CSVDGQGGGYTF
NA	TRBJ2-7	TRBV19	NA	TGTGCCAGTAGTGGGACCCCTCTTTCCTACGAGCAGTACTTC	CASSGTPLSYEQYF
NA	TRBJ1-5	TRBV18	TRBD1	TGTGCCAGCTCAGGGACAGCTAGCAATCAGCCCCAGCATTTT	CASSGTASNQPQHF
NA	TRBJ1-5	TRBV6-5	TRBD1	TGTGCCAGCAGTAGCGGACAGGGGTTAGATCAGCCCCAGCATTTT	CASSSGQGLDQPQHF
NA	TRBJ2-7	TRBV6-6	TRBD1	TGTGCCAGCAGTTACGGGACAGGGGGAATCTACGAGCAGTACTTC	CASSYGTGGIYEQYF
once	TRBJ1-5	TRBV27	NA	TGTGCCAGCAGTTTATGGGGGAATCAGCCCCAGCATTTT	CASSLWGNQPQHF
NA	TRBJ2-7	TRBV5-1	NA	TGCGCCAGCAGCTTGACGGCCAGGGTCTACGAGCAGTACTTC	CASSLTARVYEQYF
NA	TRBJ2-5	TRBV7-2	TRBD1	TGTGCCAGCAGCTTAGGGACAGGGGGTACCCAGTACTTC	CASSLGTGGTQYF
NA	TRBJ1-1	TRBV10-3	NA	TGTGCCATCAGTGTCGGAGGAGGGGATACTGAAGCTTTCTTT	CAISVGGGDTEAFF
NA	TRBJ1-2	TRBV10-1	TRBD1	TGCGCCAGCAGTGAAAGACAGGGTCTCGGGAGGGCTTTC	CASSERQGLGRAF
NA	TRBJ1-4	TRBV11-1	NA	TGTGCCCGCCGAGTAAATTTAACTAATGAAAAACTGTTTTTT	CARRVNLTNEKLFF
NA	TRBJ2-5	TRBV7-7	NA	TGTGCCAGCAGCCGGGGAGGGGGGCCTAGAGAGACCCAGTACTTC	CASSRGGGPRETQYF
NA	TRBJ1-4	TRBV2	NA	TGTGCCAGCACGGGACCTGGGGGTGAAAAACTGTTTTTT	CASTGPGGEKLFF
few	TRBJ1-5	TRBV25-1	NA	TGTGCCAGCAGTGCCGGGGGGCAGTCAAATCAGCCCCAGCATTTT	CASSAGGQSNQPQHF
few	TRBJ1-1	TRBV19	NA	TGTGCCAGTAGTCCGCGACGGAGGACTGAAGCTTTCTTT	CASSPRRRTEAFF
NA	TRBJ2-1	TRBV5-1	TRBD2	TGCGCCAGCAGTAGCGGGATGGCAAATACTGAGCAGTTCTTC	CASSSGMANTEQFF
NA	TRBJ1-2	TRBV5-6	NA	TGTGCCAGCAGCTTAGGAGGGTATGGTGGCTACACCTTC	CASSLGGYGGYTF
NA	TRBJ1-2	TRBV30	NA	TGTGCCTGGAGTGTAGAGGCGGCCTATGGCTACACCTTC	CAWSVEAAYGYTF
once	TRBJ2-7	TRBV12-5	TRBD1	TGTGCTAGTGGTTTAGTCCCGTGGGGACAGGGGTTGTCCGAGCAGTACTTC	CASGLVPWGQGLSEQYF
few	TRBJ1-5	TRBV6-5	NA	TGTGCCAGCATGGATGGGCAGGGGAATCAGCCCCAGCATTTT	CASMDGQGNQPQHF
NA	TRBJ2-4	TRBV11-2	TRBD2	TGTGCCAGCAGCTTAGGGCGGGGAGGGGCCCTAGCCAAAAACATTCAGTACTTC	CASSLGRGGALAKNIQYF
NA	TRBJ1-4	TRBV28	NA	TGTGCCAGCGGGGGGGGCTCTCGGGAAAAACTGTTTTTT	CASGGGSREKLFF
NA	TRBJ1-2	TRBV6-2/TRBV6-3	TRBD1	TGTGCCAGCAGTTACTCCTCAGGGGGTACTGGCTACACCTTC	CASSYSSGGTGYTF
NA	TRBJ2-1	TRBV2	NA	TGTGCCAGCACTGAACAAGCCCCCTCCTACAATGAGCAGTTCTTC	CASTEQAPSYNEQFF